The following is a T cell receptor (beta chain) sequence with its context. This entry is derived from a study of blood T cell repertoires in COVID-19. Study details: From the United States, Italy and Spain came samples of acute and convalescent COVID-19.

In the original processing: Using reference gene primer amplification, nucleated cell counts were estimated. TCRdb's copy holds only in-frame clones and misses some; the assay was immunoSEQ multiplex PCR. V, J and clone size reflect that table, while D and trimming were determined from the DNA. The data contain about 110,000 clones, 76% of them singletons. CDR3 size: 16 residues. V trimming: 0 bases; J trimming: 10 bases; junction bases outside the gene matches: 10. The germline V gene has CDR1 LNHNV and CDR2 YYDKDF (reference sequence). The rearrangement uses TRBV15 and TRBJ2-2, with TRBD2 matching 8 bases. This clonotype originated in an elderly man with COVID-19, enrolled during active disease. The sample taken for sequencing was peripheral blood. This CDR3 is CATSRDSQRENVELFF. The CDR3 DNA sequence: TGTGCCACCAGCAGAGATTCACAGCGGGAGAACGTGGAGCTGTTTTTT.